This is a list of T cell receptor beta chains from one sample in a study of low-dose radiotherapy and immunotherapy resistance in tumors. MiXCR was run by TCRdb on the reads, yielding one entry per CDR3 protein. Here the sample spans 31,000 or so distinct CDR3 sequences, under 55% being singletons. This sample comprised PBMCs, obtained after low-dose radiotherapy plus immunotherapy. All receptors derive from a male donor with gallbladder cancer. Both conserved end residues are part of each CDR3. D genes are given only for firm matches. Part of the rows lack a size; the others show once, few, many or a class for expanded clones.

>TRBJ2-1|NA|NA|TRBV29-1
CSGRQPLPGNEQFF
TGCAGCGGACGACAGCCACTCCCGGGCAATGAGCAGTTCTTC
>TRBJ2-7|once|NA|TRBV7-2
CASSLAVGGYEQYF
TGTGCCAGCAGCTTAGCCGTGGGCGGCTACGAGCAGTACTTC
>TRBJ1-5|many|NA|TRBV10-2
CASSESSGRQPQHF
TGCGCCAGCAGTGAGTCTTCGGGTCGCCAGCCCCAGCATTTT
>TRBJ2-3|NA|TRBD2|TRBV28
CASSFLAGGRSDTQYF
TGTGCCAGCAGTTTCCTAGCGGGGGGCCGTTCAGATACGCAGTATTTT
>TRBJ2-3|many|NA|TRBV5-1
CASSSEGDTQYF
TGCGCCAGCAGCTCAGAGGGGGATACGCAGTATTTT
>TRBJ2-3|many|NA|TRBV29-1
CSVDPYQTGTSTDTQYF
TGCAGCGTTGATCCGTATCAGACTGGTACTAGCACAGATACGCAGTATTTT
>TRBJ1-2|NA|NA|TRBV12-3/TRBV12-4
CASSSPIGGDYGYTF
TGTGCCAGCAGTTCCCCAATCGGGGGAGACTATGGCTACACCTTC
>TRBJ2-5|many|TRBD2|TRBV6-2/TRBV6-3
CASSYEAGSPETQYF
TGTGCCAGCAGTTACGAAGCGGGGTCGCCAGAGACCCAGTACTTC
>TRBJ1-2|NA|NA|TRBV28
CASSTGGGPGYGYTF
TGTGCCAGCAGTACCGGGGGGGGGCCGGGGTATGGCTACACCTTC
>TRBJ1-4|NA|NA|TRBV2
CASTTGSFEKLFF
TGTGCCAGCACAACAGGAAGTTTTGAAAAACTGTTTTTT
>TRBJ2-3|NA|TRBD2|TRBV5-4
CASSAGLAGPGTDTQYF
TGTGCCAGCAGCGCGGGACTAGCGGGTCCTGGCACAGATACGCAGTATTTT
>TRBJ2-1|medium-sized|TRBD2|TRBV2
CASRGLASYNEQFF
TGTGCCAGCAGAGGACTAGCGAGTTACAATGAGCAGTTCTTC
>TRBJ2-3|NA|TRBD2|TRBV5-4
CASSLWEAGGRTDTQYF
TGTGCCAGCAGCCTCTGGGAAGCGGGGGGCCGCACAGATACGCAGTATTTT
>TRBJ1-2|few|NA|TRBV7-2
CASRGDDYGYTF
TGTGCCAGCCGGGGGGATGACTATGGCTACACCTTC
>TRBJ2-1|NA|TRBD1|TRBV5-5
CASSAGQGFHNEQFF
TGTGCCAGCAGCGCGGGACAGGGGTTTCACAATGAGCAGTTCTTC
>TRBJ2-1|NA|NA|TRBV5-6
CASSPLVTPKSSYNEQFF
TGTGCCAGCAGCCCCTTGGTTACCCCAAAGAGCTCCTACAATGAGCAGTTCTTC
>TRBJ2-7|many|NA|TRBV27
CASSPRLYPGGEQYF
TGTGCCAGCAGTCCCAGGCTGTACCCGGGTGGTGAGCAGTACTTC
>TRBJ2-7|medium-sized|TRBD1|TRBV28
CASSPYPGQGAFRTLEQYF
TGTGCCAGCAGCCCCTATCCGGGACAGGGGGCTTTCCGTACCCTCGAGCAGTACTTC
>TRBJ2-1|many|NA|TRBV7-2
CASSISWGRGEQFF
TGTGCCAGCAGCATTAGCTGGGGAAGGGGTGAGCAGTTCTTC
>TRBJ1-6|many|NA|TRBV4-1
CASSSEGANLNSPLHF
TGCGCCAGCAGCTCCGAAGGGGCTAACCTTAATTCACCCCTCCACTTT
>TRBJ1-2|NA|NA|TRBV28
CASSPTAQEWYGYTF
TGTGCCAGCAGTCCAACGGCACAGGAGTGGTATGGCTACACCTTC
>TRBJ2-7|NA|NA|TRBV12-3/TRBV12-4
CASSFSPDFFYEQYF
TGTGCCAGCAGTTTTAGCCCGGATTTCTTCTACGAGCAGTACTTC
>TRBJ2-1|many|NA|TRBV20-1
CSARPRNAGSYNEQFF
TGCAGTGCTAGACCTCGAAACGCGGGCTCCTACAATGAGCAGTTCTTC
>TRBJ2-1|many|TRBD2|TRBV20-1
CSAPGTSGGARNEQFF
TGCAGTGCACCCGGGACTAGCGGGGGGGCTAGAAATGAGCAGTTCTTC
>TRBJ2-3|many|NA|TRBV10-3
CAIRPAGSTDTQYF
TGTGCCATCAGGCCAGCGGGTAGCACAGATACGCAGTATTTT
>TRBJ2-4|NA|TRBD1|TRBV6-2/TRBV6-3
CASSTGAGKNIQYF
TGTGCCAGCAGTACAGGGGCTGGCAAAAACATTCAGTACTTC
>TRBJ2-6|NA|TRBD2|TRBV6-5
CASSYRGTPGLAGSGANVLTF
TGTGCCAGCAGTTACCGGGGAACACCGGGACTAGCGGGCTCGGGGGCCAACGTCCTGACTTTC
>TRBJ2-1|NA|TRBD1|TRBV12-3/TRBV12-4
CASSGTEAEQFF
TGTGCCAGCAGCGGGACAGAGGCTGAGCAGTTCTTC
>TRBJ2-1|NA|NA|TRBV27
CASSLSGVPYNEQFF
TGTGCCAGCAGTTTGTCGGGAGTACCCTACAATGAGCAGTTCTTC
>TRBJ2-2|many|TRBD2|TRBV20-1
CSARSIPGLAGGELFF
TGCAGTGCTAGATCCATTCCGGGACTAGCAGGCGGGGAGCTGTTTTTT
>TRBJ2-5|NA|NA|TRBV11-3
CASSNPLGSRGRETQYF
TGTGCCAGCAGCAACCCCCTCGGGTCCAGGGGTCGAGAGACCCAGTACTTC
>TRBJ1-5|NA|TRBD1|TRBV6-5
CASSPQGSNQPQHF
TGTGCCAGCAGTCCACAGGGGAGCAATCAGCCCCAGCATTTT
>TRBJ2-5|medium-sized|NA|TRBV13
CASSSQAGTEGQETQYF
TGTGCCAGCAGCTCCCAGGCCGGGACCGAGGGCCAGGAGACCCAGTACTTC
>TRBJ1-2|NA|TRBD1|TRBV7-2
CASSVGQGARRANYGYTF
TGTGCCAGCAGCGTGGGACAGGGGGCGAGACGGGCTAACTATGGCTACACCTTC
>TRBJ2-3|NA|NA|TRBV7-2
CASRPGVDTQYF
TGTGCCAGCAGACCGGGGGTAGATACGCAGTATTTT
>TRBJ2-1|NA|TRBD2|TRBV6-1
CVSINSGRAVEQFF
TGTGTCAGCATTAATAGCGGGAGGGCGGTTGAGCAGTTCTTC
>TRBJ2-1|large|TRBD2|TRBV28
CASSRPGLAGDEQFF
TGTGCCAGCAGTCGACCGGGACTAGCAGGCGACGAGCAGTTCTTC
>TRBJ1-6|many|TRBD1|TRBV4-1
CASSVDRGFSPLHF
TGCGCCAGCAGCGTTGACAGGGGATTCTCACCCCTCCACTTT
>TRBJ1-2|few|NA|TRBV12-3/TRBV12-4
CASSFSGAPGGYGYTF
TGTGCCAGCAGTTTCTCAGGGGCGCCCGGTGGCTATGGCTACACCTTC